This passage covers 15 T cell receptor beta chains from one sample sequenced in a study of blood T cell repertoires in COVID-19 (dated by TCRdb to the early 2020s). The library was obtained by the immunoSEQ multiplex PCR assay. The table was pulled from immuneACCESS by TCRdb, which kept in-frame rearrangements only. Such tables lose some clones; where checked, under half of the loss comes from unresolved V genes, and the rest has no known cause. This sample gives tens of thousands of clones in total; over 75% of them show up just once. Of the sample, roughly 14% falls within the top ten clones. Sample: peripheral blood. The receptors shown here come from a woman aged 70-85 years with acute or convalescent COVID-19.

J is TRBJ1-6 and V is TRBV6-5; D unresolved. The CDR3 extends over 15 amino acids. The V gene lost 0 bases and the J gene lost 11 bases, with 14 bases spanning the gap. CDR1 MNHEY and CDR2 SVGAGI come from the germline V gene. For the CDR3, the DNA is TGTGCCAGCAGTTACTCGAGTGGCGGACTGCCACCCCTCCACTTT. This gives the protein CASSYSSGGLPPLHF.

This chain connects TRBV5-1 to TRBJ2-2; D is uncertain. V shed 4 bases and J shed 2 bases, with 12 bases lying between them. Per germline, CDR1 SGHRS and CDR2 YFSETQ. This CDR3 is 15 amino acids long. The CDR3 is CASSQDTVNTGELFF. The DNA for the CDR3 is TGCGCCAGCAGCCAGGATACAGTCAACACCGGGGAGCTGTTTTTT.

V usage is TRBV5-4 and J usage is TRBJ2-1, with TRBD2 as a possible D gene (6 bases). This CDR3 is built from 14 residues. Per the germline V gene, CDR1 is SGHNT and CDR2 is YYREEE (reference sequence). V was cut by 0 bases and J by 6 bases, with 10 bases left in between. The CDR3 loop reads CASSLGLELNEQFF. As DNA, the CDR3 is TGTGCCAGCAGCTTGGGACTAGAACTCAATGAGCAGTTCTTC.

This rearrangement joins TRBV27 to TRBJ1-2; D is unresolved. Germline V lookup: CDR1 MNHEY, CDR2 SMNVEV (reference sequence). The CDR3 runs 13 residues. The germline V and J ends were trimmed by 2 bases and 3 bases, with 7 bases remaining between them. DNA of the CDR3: TGTGCCAGCAGTTTACACCCGGACTATGGCTACACCTTC. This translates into CASSLHPDYGYTF.

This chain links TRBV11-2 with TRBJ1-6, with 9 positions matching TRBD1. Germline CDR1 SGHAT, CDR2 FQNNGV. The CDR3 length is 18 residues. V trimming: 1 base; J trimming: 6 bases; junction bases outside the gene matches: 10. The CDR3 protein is CASSLASSGTGSNSPLHF. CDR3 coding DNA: TGTGCCAGCAGCTTAGCTTCGTCCGGGACAGGGAGTAATTCACCCCTCCACTTT.

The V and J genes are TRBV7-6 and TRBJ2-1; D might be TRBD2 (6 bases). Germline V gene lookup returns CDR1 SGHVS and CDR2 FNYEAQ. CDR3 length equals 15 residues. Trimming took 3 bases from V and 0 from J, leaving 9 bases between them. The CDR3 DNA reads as TGTGCCAGCAGCTTCGGCGGGGCCTCCTACAATGAGCAGTTCTTC. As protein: CASSFGGASYNEQFF.

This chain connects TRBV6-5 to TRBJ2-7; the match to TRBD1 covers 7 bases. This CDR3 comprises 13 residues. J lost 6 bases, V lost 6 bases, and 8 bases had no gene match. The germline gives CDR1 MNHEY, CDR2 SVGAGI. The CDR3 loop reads CASSTDREGEQYV. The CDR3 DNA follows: TGTGCCAGCAGCACTGACAGGGAAGGCGAGCAGTACGTC.

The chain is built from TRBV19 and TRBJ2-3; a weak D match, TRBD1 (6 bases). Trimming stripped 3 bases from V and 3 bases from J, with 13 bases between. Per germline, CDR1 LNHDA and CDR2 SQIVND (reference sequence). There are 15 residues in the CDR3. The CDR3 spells CASSIRHRATDTQYF. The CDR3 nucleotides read TGTGCCAGTAGTATTAGGCACAGGGCGACAGATACGCAGTATTTT.

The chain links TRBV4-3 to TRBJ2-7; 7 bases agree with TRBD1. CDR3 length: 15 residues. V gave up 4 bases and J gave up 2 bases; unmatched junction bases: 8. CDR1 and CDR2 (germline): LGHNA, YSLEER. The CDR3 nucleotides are TGCGCCAGCAGCCCAAACCCGACAGGGACCTACGAGCAGTACGTC. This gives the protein CASSPNPTGTYEQYV.

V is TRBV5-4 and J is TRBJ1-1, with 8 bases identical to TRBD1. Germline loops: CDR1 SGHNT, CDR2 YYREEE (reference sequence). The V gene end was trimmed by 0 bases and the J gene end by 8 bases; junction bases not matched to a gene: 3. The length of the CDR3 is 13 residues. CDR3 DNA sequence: TGTGCCAGCAGCTTGGGGGGGACAGGAGAAGCTTTCTTT. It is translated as CASSLGGTGEAFF. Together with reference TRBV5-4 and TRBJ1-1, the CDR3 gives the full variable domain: ETGVTQSPTHLIKTRGQQVTLRCSSQSGHNTVSWYQQALGQGPQFIFQYYREEENGRGNFPPRFSGLQFPNYSSELNVNALELDDSALYLCASSLGGTGEAFFGQGTRLTVV.

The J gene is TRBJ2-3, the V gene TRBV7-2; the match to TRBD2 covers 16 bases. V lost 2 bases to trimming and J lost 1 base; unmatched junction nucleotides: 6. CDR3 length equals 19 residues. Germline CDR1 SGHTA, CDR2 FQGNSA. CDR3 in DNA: TGTGCCAGCAGCTTAACCGGGACTAGCGGGGGGGCGGGCACAGATACGCAGTATTTT. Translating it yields CASSLTGTSGGAGTDTQYF.

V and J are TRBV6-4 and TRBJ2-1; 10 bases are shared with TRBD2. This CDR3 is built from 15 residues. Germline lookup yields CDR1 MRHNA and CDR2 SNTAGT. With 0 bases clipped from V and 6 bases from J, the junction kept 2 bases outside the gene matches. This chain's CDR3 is CASSDSSGGGNEQFF. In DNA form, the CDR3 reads TGTGCCAGCAGTGACTCCAGCGGGGGGGGCAATGAGCAGTTCTTC.

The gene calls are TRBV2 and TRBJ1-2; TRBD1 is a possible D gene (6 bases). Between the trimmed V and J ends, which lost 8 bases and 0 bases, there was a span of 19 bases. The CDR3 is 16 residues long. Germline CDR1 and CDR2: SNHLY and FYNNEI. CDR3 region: CASLYTGTPANYGYTF. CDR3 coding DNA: TGTGCCAGCCTATACACTGGGACACCTGCTAACTATGGCTACACCTTC. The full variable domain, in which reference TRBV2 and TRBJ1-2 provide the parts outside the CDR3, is EPEVTQTPSHQVTQMGQEVILRCVPISNHLYFYWYRQILGQKVEFLVSFYNNEISEKSEIFDDQFSVERPDGSNFTLKIRSTKLEDSAMYFCASLYTGTPANYGYTFGSGTRLTVV.

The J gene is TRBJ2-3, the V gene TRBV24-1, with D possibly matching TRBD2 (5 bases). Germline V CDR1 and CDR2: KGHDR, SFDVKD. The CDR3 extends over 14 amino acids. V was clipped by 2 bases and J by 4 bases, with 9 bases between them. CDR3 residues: CATSDSDWADTQYF. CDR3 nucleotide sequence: TGTGCCACCAGTGATTCGGACTGGGCAGATACGCAGTATTTT.

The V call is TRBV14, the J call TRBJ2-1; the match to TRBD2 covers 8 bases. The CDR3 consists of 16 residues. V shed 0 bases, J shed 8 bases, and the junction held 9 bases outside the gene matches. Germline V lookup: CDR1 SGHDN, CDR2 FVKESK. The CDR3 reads CASSQEAASGWDEQFF. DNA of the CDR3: TGTGCCAGCAGCCAAGAAGCGGCTAGCGGGTGGGATGAGCAGTTCTTC.